These 32 T cell receptor beta chains share one sample of origin, sequenced in a study of cytomegalovirus exposure and HLA in healthy donors. It was with 60 Vbeta and 13 Jbeta primers that the PCR ran. Data came from immunoSEQ multiplex PCR; TCRdb stores just in-frame clones and leaves some out. Here the sample spans roughly 200,000 clones, around 83% being singletons. Sequenced material: PBMCs. The receptors were sampled from a woman aged 18-29 years in good health and CMV-seronegative.

The chain uses TRBV18 and TRBJ1-2; TRBD1 agrees at 7 bases. The CDR3 has 13 amino acids. CDR1 and CDR2 (germline): KGHSH, LQKENI. V shed 3 bases and J 8 bases; nucleotides not matched to a gene: 6. CDR3 sequence (DNA): TGTGCCAGCTCACCGTCGACAGGGCAGGGCTACACCTTC. Residues: CASSPSTGQGYTF.

This clone was detected only once. This chain uses TRBV6-1 with TRBJ2-7, with 10 bases fitting TRBD2. Germline values: CDR1 MNHNS, CDR2 SASEGT. There are 15 residues in the CDR3. After removal of 5 bases from V and 3 bases from J, the junction contained 7 bases not matched to a gene. The CDR3: CASSLGLAEGYEQYF. The CDR3 nucleotides read TGTGCCAGCAGTCTCGGACTAGCGGAAGGCTACGAGCAGTACTTC.

V gene TRBV7-2 combines with J gene TRBJ1-5; perhaps TRBD1 as D (5 bases). The CDR3 has 16 residues. V gave up 0 bases and J gave up 0 bases, with 9 bases separating them. Germline CDR1 SGHTA, CDR2 FQGNSA. Written as DNA, the CDR3 is TGTGCCAGCAGCTTAGCGACAGCTTATAGCAATCAGCCCCAGCATTTT. This encodes CASSLATAYSNQPQHF. The full variable domain, its missing parts supplied by reference TRBV7-2 and TRBJ1-5, is GAGVSQSPSNKVTEKGKDVELRCDPISGHTALYWYRQSLGQGLEFLIYFQGNSAPDKSGLPSDRFSAERTGGSVSTLTIQRTQQEDSAVYLCASSLATAYSNQPQHFGDGTRLSIL.

As to this clone: A junction boundary mismatches the germline segment, possibly from a read error. The sample carries other DNA sequences with the same CDR3. The CDR3 DNA follows: TGTGCCAGCAGCTCCTGGGCGGGAGTCACCGGGGAGCTGTTCTTT. Residues: CASSSWAGVTGELFF. V usage is TRBV11-2 and J usage is TRBJ2-2; 7 nucleotides match TRBD2. Germline assignment: CDR1 SGHAT and CDR2 FQNNGV. This CDR3 is built from 15 residues.

V gene TRBV18 combines with J gene TRBJ2-3; perhaps TRBD2 as D (5 bases). This CDR3 contains 14 residues. Per germline, CDR1 KGHSH and CDR2 LQKENI. The V end was cut by 2 bases, the J end by 3 bases, with 9 bases between. This chain's CDR3 is CASSPIGETDTQYF. CDR3 nucleotides: TGTGCCAGCTCACCAATCGGGGAGACAGATACGCAGTATTTT. Combining the CDR3 with reference TRBV18 and TRBJ2-3 gives the whole variable domain NAGVMQNPRHLVRRRGQEARLRCSPMKGHSHVYWYRQLPEEGLKFMVYLQKENIIDESGMPKERFSAEFPKEGPSILRIQQVVRGDSAAYFCASSPIGETDTQYFGPGTRLTVL.

The gene calls are TRBV18 and TRBJ2-3; 7 bases map to TRBD2. This CDR3 spans 15 amino acids. The V gene's germline CDR1 is KGHSH and CDR2 LQKENI. The junction had 6 bases not matched to a gene; V was cut back by 4 bases and J by 2 bases. CDR3 in amino acids: CASSLGLGTTDTQYF. The CDR3 bases are TGTGCCAGCTCACTCGGACTAGGGACCACAGATACGCAGTATTTT. Full variable domain (outside the CDR3, taken from reference TRBV18 and TRBJ2-3): NAGVMQNPRHLVRRRGQEARLRCSPMKGHSHVYWYRQLPEEGLKFMVYLQKENIIDESGMPKERFSAEFPKEGPSILRIQQVVRGDSAAYFCASSLGLGTTDTQYFGPGTRLTVL.

The V gene is TRBV7-8, the J gene TRBJ2-7, with 10 bases fitting TRBD1. The ends lost 5 bases at V and 6 bases at J; junction bases unmatched: 7. From germline, CDR1 is SGHVS and CDR2 FQNEAQ. The CDR3 contains 14 residues. CDR3 in amino acids: CASSPGTGVAEQYV. In nucleotides, the CDR3 is TGTGCCAGCAGCCCCGGGACAGGGGTTGCCGAGCAGTACGTC.

The V and J genes are TRBV7-9 and TRBJ1-1, with D perhaps TRBD1 (6 bases). V lost 8 bases to trimming and J lost 0 bases, with 16 bases between them. The CDR3 runs 15 residues. CDR1 is SEHNR, CDR2 FQNEAQ, per germline (reference sequence). This CDR3 reads CASSGRGHMNTEAFF. The DNA of the CDR3 is TGTGCCAGCTCGGGCAGGGGACACATGAACACTGAAGCTTTCTTT.

This chain joins TRBV7-2 and TRBJ2-3, with 7 bases fitting TRBD1. This CDR3 has 16 amino acids. Germline values: CDR1 SGHTA, CDR2 FQGNSA. Unmatched junction bases numbered 9, after V lost 5 bases and J lost 1 base. As DNA, the CDR3 is TGTGCCAGCAGCCCCAGGGGGTTAATAGGCACAGATACGCAGTATTTT. Its protein product is CASSPRGLIGTDTQYF.

V and J are TRBV27 and TRBJ1-4, with D perhaps matching TRBD1 (5 bases). Germline V gene sequence: CDR1 MNHEY, CDR2 SMNVEV (reference sequence). Trimming left V 8 bases short and J 7 bases short, with 17 bases between. The CDR3 runs to 14 residues. The CDR3 reads CASSAGRGAEKLFF. The CDR3 DNA follows: TGTGCCAGCTCAGCCGGGAGGGGAGCTGAAAAACTGTTTTTT.

The chain couples TRBV11-2 to TRBJ2-1; the D is unclear. Trimming pared 1 base from V and 8 bases from J, leaving 15 bases between. This CDR3 has 15 amino acids. From germline, CDR1 is SGHAT and CDR2 FQNNGV. CDR3 sequence reads: CASSLGPSTSDEQFF. In DNA form, the CDR3 reads TGTGCCAGCAGCTTAGGCCCTTCGACATCGGATGAGCAGTTCTTC.

This chain joins TRBV6-1 and TRBJ1-2; 7 nucleotides agree with TRBD1. J lost 1 base, V lost 4 bases, and 6 bases had no gene match. The CDR3 consists of 15 residues. Germline V gene sequence: CDR1 MNHNS, CDR2 SASEGT. CDR3 DNA sequence: TGTGCCAGCAGTGTCCTACAGGGGTTTAACTATGGCTACACCTTC. It is translated as CASSVLQGFNYGYTF.

This clone appeared once. The chain carries TRBV4-3 and TRBJ2-3; 7 bases line up with TRBD2. V lost 0 bases to trimming and J lost 10 bases; unmatched junction nucleotides: 7. Germline CDR1 is LGHNA and CDR2 is YSLEER. The CDR3 loop spans 14 amino acids. This CDR3 reads CASSQEDIAGAQYF. CDR3 in DNA: TGCGCCAGCAGCCAAGAGGACATCGCGGGGGCGCAGTATTTT.

J is TRBJ2-7 and V is TRBV19; 8 positions match TRBD1. The CDR3 has 14 residues. The junction had 2 bases not matched to a gene; V was cut back by 4 bases and J by 0 bases. Germline V gives CDR1 LNHDA, CDR2 SQIVND (reference sequence). This CDR3 is CASSRDRYSYEQYF. CDR3 bases: TGTGCCAGTAGTAGGGACAGGTACTCCTACGAGCAGTACTTC.

This chain uses TRBV19 with TRBJ1-5; 9 bases line up with TRBD1. This CDR3 contains 16 residues. V was clipped by 5 bases and J by 4 bases; unmatched bases: 9. Germline V lookup: CDR1 LNHDA, CDR2 SQIVND (reference sequence). The CDR3 region has the DNA TGTGCCAGTAGTTCGCGGGGACAGGGCATAAATCAGCCCCAGCATTTT. Translated, it gives CASSSRGQGINQPQHF.

This chain connects TRBV19 to TRBJ1-2, with unresolved D. Trimming pared 3 bases from V and 4 bases from J, leaving 15 bases between. Looked up from germline, CDR1 is LNHDA and CDR2 is SQIVND (reference sequence). The CDR3 has 15 amino acids. CDR3 in amino acids: CASSISLLTSYGYTF. CDR3 nucleotide sequence: TGTGCCAGTAGTATTAGCCTCCTGACGAGCTATGGCTACACCTTC.

The genes are TRBV7-8 and TRBJ2-1, with TRBD2 matching 9 bases. The CDR3 totals 14 residues. J was trimmed by 4 bases and V by 4 bases; bases with no gene match: 2. CDR1 and CDR2 from the germline V gene are SGHVS and FQNEAQ. The CDR3 spells CASSSSGTYNEQFF. CDR3 nucleotide sequence: TGTGCCAGCAGCTCTAGCGGGACTTACAATGAGCAGTTCTTC.

The count of this clone is one. The chain links TRBV2 to TRBJ2-5, with D perhaps TRBD1 (6 bases). The V and J ends lost 8 bases and 5 bases respectively, with 21 bases between them. CDR3 length equals 15 residues. The germline CDR1 and CDR2 sequences are SNHLY and FYNNEI. The chain's CDR3 is CASGPTPGVGETQYF. CDR3 coding DNA: TGTGCCAGCGGCCCAACCCCAGGGGTTGGTGAGACCCAGTACTTC.

The V gene is TRBV18, the J gene TRBJ1-1; D possibly corresponds to TRBD1 (6 bases). This CDR3 has 16 residues. Trimming left V 1 base short and J 3 bases short, with 15 bases between. Germline CDR1 KGHSH, CDR2 LQKENI. The CDR3 DNA is TGTGCCAGCTCACCACGGTCAGGGGCTTCTTACACTGAAGCTTTCTTT. Translated: CASSPRSGASYTEAFF.

The chain is built from TRBV7-2 and TRBJ1-4, with TRBD1 identical over 8 bases. Trimming removed 10 bases from V and 8 bases from J; junction bases left unmatched: 15. This CDR3 is 15 amino acids long. CDR1 is SGHTA, CDR2 FQGNSA, per germline. This CDR3 is CATGQGYPRKEKLFF. CDR3 nucleotides: TGTGCCACCGGACAGGGCTACCCTCGGAAGGAAAAACTGTTTTTT. Using reference TRBV7-2 and TRBJ1-4 for the parts outside the CDR3, the full variable domain is GAGVSQSPSNKVTEKGKDVELRCDPISGHTALYWYRQSLGQGLEFLIYFQGNSAPDKSGLPSDRFSAERTGGSVSTLTIQRTQQEDSAVYLCATGQGYPRKEKLFFGSGTQLSVL.

The CDR3, as DNA: TGTGCCAGCAGCTTGTCCGACAGGTCCTACGAGCAGTACGTC. Protein sequence: CASSLSDRSYEQYV. The chain couples TRBV7-9 to TRBJ2-7, with D maybe TRBD1 (6 bases). The CDR3 consists of 14 residues. Trimming shortened V by 3 bases and J by 1 base, and 10 bases separated the two germline ends. Germline CDR1 is SEHNR and CDR2 is FQNEAQ (reference sequence).

This chain uses TRBV4-2 with TRBJ1-4, with D hard to call. Trimming left V 4 bases short and J 2 bases short, with 8 bases between. CDR3 length equals 14 residues. Germline loops: CDR1 LGHNA, CDR2 YNFKEQ. CDR3 protein: CASSPLETNEKLFF. The CDR3, as DNA: TGTGCCAGCAGCCCACTCGAGACTAATGAAAAACTGTTTTTT.

The chain couples TRBV28 to TRBJ2-2; D call uncertain. CDR1 and CDR2 (germline): MDHEN, SYDVKM. This CDR3 has 12 residues. The V end lost 3 bases, the J end lost 8 bases, and 7 bases lay between the germline ends. CDR3 region: CASSFRRGELFF. In DNA form, the CDR3 reads TGTGCCAGCAGTTTTCGCCGGGGGGAGCTGTTTTTT. Looking up the rest from reference TRBV28 and TRBJ2-2 gives the full variable domain: DVKVTQSSRYLVKRTGEKVFLECVQDMDHENMFWYRQDPGLGLRLIYFSYDVKMKEKGDIPEGYSVSREKKERFSLILESASTNQTSMYLCASSFRRGELFFGEGSRLTVL.

This chain joins TRBV19 and TRBJ2-5; 12 positions agree with TRBD2. Germline assignment: CDR1 LNHDA and CDR2 SQIVND (reference sequence). CDR3 size: 15 residues. Trimming at V came to 6 bases and at J to 4 bases, leaving 6 bases not matched to a gene. CDR3 sequence reads: CASRELAGGLETQYF. CDR3 nucleotides: TGTGCCAGTAGAGAACTAGCGGGAGGCCTAGAGACCCAGTACTTC.

A single count supports this clone. The chain recombines TRBV27 with TRBJ1-1, with TRBD1 matching over 8 bases. The CDR3 extends over 14 amino acids. V was clipped by 5 bases and J by 3 bases; unmatched bases: 5. CDR1 and CDR2 (germline): MNHEY, SMNVEV (reference sequence). The CDR3 sequence: CASSPGGVYTEAFF. The CDR3 coding sequence is TGTGCCAGCAGTCCAGGGGGCGTGTACACTGAAGCTTTCTTT.

The chain carries TRBV28 and TRBJ1-4; D is undetermined. Trimming left V 2 bases short and J 0 bases short, with 13 bases between. This CDR3 comprises 17 residues. The germline gives CDR1 MDHEN, CDR2 SYDVKM. The CDR3 reads CASSLIPEVATNEKLFF. Here the CDR3 DNA reads TGTGCCAGCAGTTTAATTCCGGAGGTTGCAACTAATGAAAAACTGTTTTTT.

This clone has only one observation. This chain uses TRBV19 with TRBJ2-6, with no clear D. V was cut by 4 bases and J by 0 bases, with 7 bases left in between. The germline V gene has CDR1 LNHDA and CDR2 SQIVND (reference sequence). The CDR3 loop spans 15 amino acids. CDR3 in DNA: TGTGCCAGTAGTAATAGCCCCTCTGGGGCCAACGTCCTGACTTTC. It is translated as CASSNSPSGANVLTF.

The V gene is TRBV27, the J gene TRBJ2-3, with D maybe TRBD2 (5 bases). This CDR3 contains 14 residues. The V end was cut by 4 bases, the J end by 3 bases, with 11 bases between. Germline loops: CDR1 MNHEY, CDR2 SMNVEV (reference sequence). CDR3 in DNA: TGTGCCAGCAGTTCAAACCCGGGGACAGATACGCAGTATTTT. Its translation: CASSSNPGTDTQYF.

The chain is built from TRBV19 and TRBJ2-6; the D is unclear. CDR3 size: 14 residues. Deletions cut 8 bases from V and 0 bases from J, with 8 bases between. Germline V gene data show CDR1 as LNHDA and CDR2 as SQIVND (reference sequence). The CDR3 loop reads CASGSDSGANVLTF. For the CDR3, the DNA is TGTGCCAGTGGCAGCGACTCTGGGGCCAACGTCCTGACTTTC.

The J gene is TRBJ2-7, the V gene TRBV28, with D perhaps matching TRBD2 (6 bases). V shed 6 bases and J shed 0 bases, with 15 bases lying between them. The CDR3 consists of 15 residues. Germline CDR1 and CDR2: MDHEN and SYDVKM. The DNA of the CDR3 is TGTGCCAGCAGCTCCCCTCGGGGGAACTCCTACGAGCAGTACTTC. It encodes CASSSPRGNSYEQYF.

The V call is TRBV7-2, the J call TRBJ2-3; 9 nucleotides align to TRBD1. With 4 bases clipped from V and 4 bases from J, the junction kept 6 bases outside the gene matches. CDR1 and CDR2 (germline): SGHTA, FQGNSA. The CDR3 is 15 amino acids. The CDR3 spells CASSSGQGGSDTQYF. The CDR3 DNA is TGTGCCAGCAGCTCGGGACAGGGAGGATCAGATACGCAGTATTTT.

CDR3 DNA: TGTGCCAGCTCACTCTCCGGGGCCAACGTCCTGACTTTC. Protein product: CASSLSGANVLTF. This chain connects TRBV18 to TRBJ2-6; D is unresolved. The V gene's germline CDR1 is KGHSH and CDR2 LQKENI. The CDR3 is 13 amino acids. Deletions cut 4 bases from V and 4 bases from J, with 5 bases between.